These 2 T cell receptor beta chains were sequenced from one sample in a study of T cells in tumors after PD-1 blockade. This table comes from immunoSEQ multiplex PCR, and its TCRdb copy is limited to in-frame clones, with some not included. The sample has around 45,000 clones, about four fifths seen once. This sample comprised PBMCs, obtained before anti-PD-1 treatment. The source is a human donor with basal cell carcinoma.

The J gene is TRBJ2-1, the V gene TRBV7-9, with D tentatively TRBD1 or TRBD2 (5 bases each). Trimming removed 3 bases at V and 3 bases at J, with 9 bases between. Germline V gene data show CDR1 as SEHNR and CDR2 as FQNEAQ (reference sequence). The CDR3 is made up of 14 amino acids. CDR3 protein: CASSFGTGYNEQFF. The CDR3 region has the DNA TGTGCCAGCAGCTTCGGGACGGGCTACAATGAGCAGTTCTTC.

CDR3 coding DNA: TGTGCCAGCAGTGTCGGGACCCTCGCCCCCTACGAGCAGTACTTC. Translated: CASSVGTLAPYEQYF. The chain carries TRBV2 and TRBJ2-7; possibly TRBD1 or TRBD2 for D (5 bases each). This CDR3 is 15 amino acids long. With 4 bases removed from V and 2 bases from J, the gap between germline ends came to 15 bases. The V gene's germline CDR1 is SNHLY and CDR2 FYNNEI.